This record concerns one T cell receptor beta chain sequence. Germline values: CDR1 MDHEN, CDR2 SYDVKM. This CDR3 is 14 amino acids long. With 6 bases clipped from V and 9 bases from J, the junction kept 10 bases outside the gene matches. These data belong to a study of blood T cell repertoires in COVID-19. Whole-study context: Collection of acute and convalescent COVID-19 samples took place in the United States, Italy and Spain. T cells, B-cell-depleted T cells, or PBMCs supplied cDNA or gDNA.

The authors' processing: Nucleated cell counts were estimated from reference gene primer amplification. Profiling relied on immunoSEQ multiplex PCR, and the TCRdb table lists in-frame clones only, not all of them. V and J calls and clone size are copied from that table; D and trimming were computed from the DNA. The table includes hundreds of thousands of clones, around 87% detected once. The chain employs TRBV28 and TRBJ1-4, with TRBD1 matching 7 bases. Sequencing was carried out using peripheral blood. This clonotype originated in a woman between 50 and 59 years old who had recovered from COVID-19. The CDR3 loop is CASSPGQANQKLFF. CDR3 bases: TGTGCCAGCAGCCCTGGACAGGCAAACCAAAAACTGTTTTTT.